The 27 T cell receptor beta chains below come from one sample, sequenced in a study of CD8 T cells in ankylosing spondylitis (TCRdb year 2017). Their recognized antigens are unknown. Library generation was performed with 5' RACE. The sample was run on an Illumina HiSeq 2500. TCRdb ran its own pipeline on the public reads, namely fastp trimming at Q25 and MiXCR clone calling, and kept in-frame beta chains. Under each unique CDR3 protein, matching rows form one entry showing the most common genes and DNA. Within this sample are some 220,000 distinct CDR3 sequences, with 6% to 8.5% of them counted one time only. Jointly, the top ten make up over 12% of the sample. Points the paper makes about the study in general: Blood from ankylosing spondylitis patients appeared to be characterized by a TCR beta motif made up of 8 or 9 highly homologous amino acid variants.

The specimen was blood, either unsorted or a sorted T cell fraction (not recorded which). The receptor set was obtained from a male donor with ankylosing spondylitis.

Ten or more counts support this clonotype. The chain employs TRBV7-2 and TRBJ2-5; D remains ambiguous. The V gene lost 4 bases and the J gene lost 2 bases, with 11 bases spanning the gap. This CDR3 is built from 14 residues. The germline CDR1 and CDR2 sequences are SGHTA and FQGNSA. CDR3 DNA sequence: TGTGCCAGCAGCTCAAGACTCCTTCAAGAGACCCAGTACTTC. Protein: CASSSRLLQETQYF.

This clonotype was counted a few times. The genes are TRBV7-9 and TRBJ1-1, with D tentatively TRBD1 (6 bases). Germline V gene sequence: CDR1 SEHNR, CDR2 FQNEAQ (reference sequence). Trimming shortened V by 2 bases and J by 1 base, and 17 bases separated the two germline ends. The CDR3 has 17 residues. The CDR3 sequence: CASSLLPGQKENTEAFF. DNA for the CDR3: TGTGCCAGCAGCTTACTACCTGGACAGAAGGAGAACACTGAAGCTTTCTTT.

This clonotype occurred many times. The CDR3 region has the DNA TGTGCCAGCAGCTTAGTTTACCGAGGTGATAATGAAAAACTGTTTTTT. Translated: CASSLVYRGDNEKLFF. The rearrangement uses TRBV7-9 and TRBJ1-4; D call uncertain. Germline V CDR1 and CDR2: SEHNR, FQNEAQ (reference sequence). CDR3 size: 16 residues. With 1 base removed from V and 4 bases from J, the gap between germline ends came to 13 bases.

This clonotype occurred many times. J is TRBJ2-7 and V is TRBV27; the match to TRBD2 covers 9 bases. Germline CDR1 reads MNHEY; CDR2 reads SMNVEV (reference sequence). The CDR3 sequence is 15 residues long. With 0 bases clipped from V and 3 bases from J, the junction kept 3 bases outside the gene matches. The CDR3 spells CASSLSSGGHYEQYF. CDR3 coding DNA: TGTGCCAGCAGTTTATCAAGCGGGGGGCACTACGAGCAGTACTTC.

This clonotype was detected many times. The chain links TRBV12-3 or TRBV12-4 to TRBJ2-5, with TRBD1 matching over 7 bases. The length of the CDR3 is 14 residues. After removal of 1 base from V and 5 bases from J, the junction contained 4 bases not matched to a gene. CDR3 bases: TGTGCCAGCAGTTTAGAGACAGGGCTTGAGACCCAGTACTTC. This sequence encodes CASSLETGLETQYF.

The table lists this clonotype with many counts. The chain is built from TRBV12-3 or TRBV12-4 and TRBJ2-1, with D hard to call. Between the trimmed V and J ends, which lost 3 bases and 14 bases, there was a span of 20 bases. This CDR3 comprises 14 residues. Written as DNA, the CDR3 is TGTGCCAGCAGTTTTTCCCCCCACGGTGCTTTCAAGTTCTTC. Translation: CASSFSPHGAFKFF.

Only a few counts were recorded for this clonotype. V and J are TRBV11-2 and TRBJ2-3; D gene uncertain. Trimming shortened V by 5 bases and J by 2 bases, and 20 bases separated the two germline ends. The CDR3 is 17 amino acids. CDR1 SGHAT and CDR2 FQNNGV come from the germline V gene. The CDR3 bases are TGTGCCAGCAGCCCCCCGGCGAGCGCCTTCCACACAGATACGCAGTATTTT. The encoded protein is CASSPPASAFHTDTQYF.

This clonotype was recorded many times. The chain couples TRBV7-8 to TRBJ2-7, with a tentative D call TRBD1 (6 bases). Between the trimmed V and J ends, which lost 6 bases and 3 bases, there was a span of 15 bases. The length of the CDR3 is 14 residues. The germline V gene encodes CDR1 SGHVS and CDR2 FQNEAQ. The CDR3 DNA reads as TGTGCCAGCAGTTACAGGGCCCCGAACTACGAGCAGTACTTC. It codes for CASSYRAPNYEQYF. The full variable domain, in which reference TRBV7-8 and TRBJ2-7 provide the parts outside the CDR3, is GAGVSQSPRYKVAKRGQDVALRCDPISGHVSLFWYQQALGQGPEFLTYFQNEAQLDKSGLPSDRFFAERPEGSVSTLKIQRTQQEDSAVYLCASSYRAPNYEQYFGPGTRLTVT.

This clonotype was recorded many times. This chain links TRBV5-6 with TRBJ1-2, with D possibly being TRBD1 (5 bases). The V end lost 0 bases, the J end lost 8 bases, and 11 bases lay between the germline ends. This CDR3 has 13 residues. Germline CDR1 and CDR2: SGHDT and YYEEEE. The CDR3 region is CASSLGGTIGYTF. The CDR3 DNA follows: TGTGCCAGCAGCTTGGGCGGGACGATCGGCTACACCTTC.

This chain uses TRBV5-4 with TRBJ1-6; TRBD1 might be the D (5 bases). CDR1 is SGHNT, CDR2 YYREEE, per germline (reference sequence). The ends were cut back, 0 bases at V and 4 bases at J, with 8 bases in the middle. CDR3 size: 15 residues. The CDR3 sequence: CASSLDQGYNSPLHF. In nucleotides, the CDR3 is TGTGCCAGCAGCTTGGATCAGGGATATAATTCACCCCTCCACTTT.

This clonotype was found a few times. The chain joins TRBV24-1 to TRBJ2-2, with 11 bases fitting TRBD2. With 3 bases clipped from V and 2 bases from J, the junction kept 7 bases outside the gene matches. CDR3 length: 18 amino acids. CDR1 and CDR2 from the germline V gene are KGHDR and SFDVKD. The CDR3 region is CATSDVATSGRNTGELFF. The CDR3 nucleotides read TGTGCCACCAGTGATGTCGCAACTAGCGGGAGAAACACCGGGGAGCTGTTTTTT.

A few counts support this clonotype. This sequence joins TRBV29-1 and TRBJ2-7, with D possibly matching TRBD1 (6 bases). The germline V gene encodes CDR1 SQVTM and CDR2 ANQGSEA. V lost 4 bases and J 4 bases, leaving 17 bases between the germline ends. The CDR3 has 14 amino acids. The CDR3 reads CSVVGSGHIYEQYF. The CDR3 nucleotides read TGCAGCGTTGTCGGGTCGGGACATATTTACGAGCAGTACTTC.

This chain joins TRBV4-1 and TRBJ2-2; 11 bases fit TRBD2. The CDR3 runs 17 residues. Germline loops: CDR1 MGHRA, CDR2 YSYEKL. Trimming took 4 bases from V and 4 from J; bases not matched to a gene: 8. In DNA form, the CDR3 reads TGCGCCAGCAGCCCGACTAGCGGGAAGTTAATCACCGGGGAGCTGTTTTTT. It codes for CASSPTSGKLITGELFF.

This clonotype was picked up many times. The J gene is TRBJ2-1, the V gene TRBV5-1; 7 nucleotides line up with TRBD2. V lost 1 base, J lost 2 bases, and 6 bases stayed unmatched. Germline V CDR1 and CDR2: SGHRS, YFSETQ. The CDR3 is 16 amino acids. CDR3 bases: TGCGCCAGCAGCTTGACAGGACTAGGGGCCTACAATGAGCAGTTCTTC. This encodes CASSLTGLGAYNEQFF.

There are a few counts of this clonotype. The CDR3 bases are TGTGCCAGCTCACCATTAATCCCTCGAGGGATCACCTACAATGAGCAGTTCTTC. Its translation is CASSPLIPRGITYNEQFF. The chain carries TRBV18 and TRBJ2-1; TRBD2 might be the D (5 bases). CDR3 length: 18 residues. Germline V gene sequence: CDR1 KGHSH, CDR2 LQKENI. With 2 bases removed from V and 2 bases from J, the gap between germline ends came to 19 bases.

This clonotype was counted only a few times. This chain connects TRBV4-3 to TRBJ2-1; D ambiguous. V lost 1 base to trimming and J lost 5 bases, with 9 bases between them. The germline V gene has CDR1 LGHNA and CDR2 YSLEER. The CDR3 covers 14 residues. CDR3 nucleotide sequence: TGCGCCAGCAGCCAAGGATCCGGAGACAATGAGCAGTTCTTC. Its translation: CASSQGSGDNEQFF.

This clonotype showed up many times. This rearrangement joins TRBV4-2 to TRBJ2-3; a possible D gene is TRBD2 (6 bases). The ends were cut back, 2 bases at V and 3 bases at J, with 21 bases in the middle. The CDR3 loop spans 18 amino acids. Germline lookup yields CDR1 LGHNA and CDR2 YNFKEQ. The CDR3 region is CASSQRGGAGIITDTQYF. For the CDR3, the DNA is TGTGCCAGCAGCCAAAGAGGAGGAGCGGGTATTATAACAGATACGCAGTATTTT.

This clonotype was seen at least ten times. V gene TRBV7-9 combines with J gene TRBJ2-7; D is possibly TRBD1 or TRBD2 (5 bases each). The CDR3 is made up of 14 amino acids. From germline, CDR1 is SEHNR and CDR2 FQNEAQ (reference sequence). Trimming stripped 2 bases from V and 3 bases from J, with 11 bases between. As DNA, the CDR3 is TGTGCCAGCAGCTTAATCGGGGCGCGCTACGAGCAGTACTTC. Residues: CASSLIGARYEQYF.

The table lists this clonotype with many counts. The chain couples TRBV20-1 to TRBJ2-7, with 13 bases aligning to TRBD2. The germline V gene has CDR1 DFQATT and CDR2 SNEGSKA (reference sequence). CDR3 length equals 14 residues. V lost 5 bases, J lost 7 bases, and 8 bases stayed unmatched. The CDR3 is CSAVRLAGGWEQYF. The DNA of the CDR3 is TGCAGTGCTGTAAGACTAGCGGGAGGCTGGGAGCAGTACTTC.

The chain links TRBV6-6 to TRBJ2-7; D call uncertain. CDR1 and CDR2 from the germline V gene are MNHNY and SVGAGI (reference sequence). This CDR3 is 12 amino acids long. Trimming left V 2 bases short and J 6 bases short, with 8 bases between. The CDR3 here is CASSYTGREQYF. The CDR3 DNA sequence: TGTGCCAGCAGTTACACGGGCCGCGAGCAGTACTTC.

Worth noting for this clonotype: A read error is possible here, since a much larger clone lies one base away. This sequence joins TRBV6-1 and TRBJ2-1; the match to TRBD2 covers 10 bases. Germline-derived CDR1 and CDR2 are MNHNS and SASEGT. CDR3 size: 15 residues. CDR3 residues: CSSRQLAGPLNEQFF. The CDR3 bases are TGTTCCAGCAGACAACTAGCGGGGCCTCTCAATGAGCAGTTCTTC.

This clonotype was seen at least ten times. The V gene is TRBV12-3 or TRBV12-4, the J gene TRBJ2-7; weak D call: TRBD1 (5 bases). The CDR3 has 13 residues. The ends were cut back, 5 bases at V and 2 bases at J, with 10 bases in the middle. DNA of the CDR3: TGTGCCAGCAGTACAGACAGTACCTACGAGCAGTACTTC. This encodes CASSTDSTYEQYF.

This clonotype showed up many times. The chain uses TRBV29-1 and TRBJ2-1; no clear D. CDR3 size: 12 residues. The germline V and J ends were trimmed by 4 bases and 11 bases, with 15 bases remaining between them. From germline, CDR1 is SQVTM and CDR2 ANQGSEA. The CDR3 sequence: CSVAQTSHQQFF. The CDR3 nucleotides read TGCAGCGTTGCTCAGACCTCTCATCAGCAGTTCTTC.

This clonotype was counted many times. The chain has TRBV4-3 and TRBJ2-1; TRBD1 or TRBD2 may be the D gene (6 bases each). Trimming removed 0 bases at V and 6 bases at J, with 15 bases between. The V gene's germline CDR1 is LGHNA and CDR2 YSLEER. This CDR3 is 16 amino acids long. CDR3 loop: CASSQDFGGRFNEQFF. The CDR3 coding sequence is TGCGCCAGCAGCCAAGATTTTGGGGGGCGATTCAATGAGCAGTTCTTC.

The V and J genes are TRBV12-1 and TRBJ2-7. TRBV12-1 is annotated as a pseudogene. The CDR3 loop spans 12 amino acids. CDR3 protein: CASIFGNYEQYF. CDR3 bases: TGTGCCAGCATCTTTGGGAACTACGAGCAGTACTTC.

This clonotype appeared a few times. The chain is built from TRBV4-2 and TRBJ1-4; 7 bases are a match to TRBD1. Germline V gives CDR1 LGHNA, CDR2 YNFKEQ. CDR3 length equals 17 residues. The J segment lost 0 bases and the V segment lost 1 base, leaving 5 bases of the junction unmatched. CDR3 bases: TGTGCCAGCAGCCAAGCGGGGGACAGCGCAACTAATGAAAAACTGTTTTTT. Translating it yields CASSQAGDSATNEKLFF.

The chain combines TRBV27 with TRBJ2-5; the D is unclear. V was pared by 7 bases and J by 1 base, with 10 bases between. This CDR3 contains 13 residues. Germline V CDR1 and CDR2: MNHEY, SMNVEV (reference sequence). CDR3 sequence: CASKRLFQETQYF. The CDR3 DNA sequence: TGTGCCAGCAAGAGACTTTTCCAAGAGACCCAGTACTTC.